Listed here are 30 T cell receptor beta chains from one sample, sequenced in a study of post-analysis software for immune sequencing data. Broader study findings: Higher frequency in patients than in controls was seen for roughly five TRBV segments, with TRBV5-6, TRBV5-1 and TRBV20-1 among them.

Their antigen targets remain unknown. Included in the TCR beta cDNA libraries were unique molecular identifiers. One entry per CDR3 protein results from TCRdb running MiXCR on the PCR reads. The table lists hundreds of thousands of distinct CDR3 sequences, 25% to 30% of them singletons, with more than 0.55% in the top ten. Material: blood. The source of these receptors is a girl aged 5 to 17 with multiple sclerosis.

V is TRBV12-3 or TRBV12-4 and J is TRBJ2-5; 9 bases align to TRBD2. The CDR3 runs to 15 residues. The ends lost 0 bases at V and 3 bases at J; junction bases unmatched: 2. The DNA of the CDR3 is TGTGCCAGCAGTTTAGCTCCTAGCGGGGAAGAGACCCAGTACTTC. Translating it yields CASSLAPSGEETQYF.

This clonotype has only a few counts. The rearrangement uses TRBV29-1 and TRBJ1-1; 7 bases match TRBD1. J lost 5 bases, V lost 8 bases, and 14 bases had no gene match. The length of the CDR3 is 14 residues. Germline CDR1 SQVTM, CDR2 ANQGSEA. CDR3 sequence reads: CSTRKGGAGTEAFF. In nucleotides, the CDR3 is TGCAGCACCAGGAAAGGGGGCGCGGGGACTGAAGCTTTCTTT.

This clonotype was seen a handful of times. The chain carries TRBV28 and TRBJ2-5, with a tentative D call TRBD2 (5 bases). Germline V CDR1 and CDR2: MDHEN, SYDVKM. This CDR3 is 15 amino acids long. V shed 1 base and J shed 6 bases, with 15 bases lying between them. The CDR3 region has the DNA TGTGCCAGCAGTTTATCCCCGCTAGCTCGTCAGACCCAGTACTTC. Encoded protein: CASSLSPLARQTQYF.

This clonotype was seen only a few times. One end of the junction does not line up with germline, which may come from a read error. The V gene is TRBV12-3 or TRBV12-4, the J gene TRBJ2-7; D possibly corresponds to TRBD1 (8 bases). This CDR3 has 17 amino acids. This CDR3 is CVSSGQGASGGLREQYF. CDR3 nucleotide sequence: TGTGTCAGCAGCGGACAGGGCGCATCGGGAGGACTACGGGAGCAGTACTTC.

This clonotype was observed a few times. The CDR3, as DNA: TGTGCCAGCAGCGCCCGACAGGGCCCTGGGGCAGATACGCAGTATTTT. It codes for CASSARQGPGADTQYF. This chain links TRBV21-1 with TRBJ2-3; the table's D call of TRBD2 was not tested on the DNA. TRBV21-1 is annotated as a pseudogene. The CDR3 sequence is 16 residues long.

In this sample, this clonotype turned up a few times. The CDR3 protein is CASSSGRLAGTYEQYF. CDR3 nucleotides: TGTGCCAGCAGTTCAGGGAGACTAGCAGGTACCTACGAGCAGTACTTC. The chain carries TRBV12-3 or TRBV12-4 and TRBJ2-7; the match to TRBD2 covers 7 bases. V shed 4 bases, J shed 2 bases, and the junction held 11 bases outside the gene matches. CDR3 length equals 16 residues.

Only one count was recorded for this clonotype. This rearrangement joins TRBV11-3 to TRBJ2-1; TRBD2 matches 14 bases. The CDR3 spans 17 residues. V lost 5 bases, J lost 9 bases, and 12 bases stayed unmatched. CDR1 SGHNT and CDR2 YENEEA come from the germline V gene. The CDR3 sequence is CASSPGLAGGPLGEQFF. The DNA for the CDR3 is TGTGCCAGCAGCCCAGGACTAGCGGGGGGACCTTTGGGTGAGCAGTTCTTC. The whole variable domain, filled in from reference TRBV11-3 and TRBJ2-1, reads EAGVVQSPRYKIIEKKQPVAFWCNPISGHNTLYWYLQNLGQGPELLIRYENEEAVDDSQLPKDRFSAERLKGVDSTLKIQPAELGDSAVYLCASSPGLAGGPLGEQFFGPGTRLTVL.

In this sample, this clonotype turned up a few times. The chain carries TRBV12-3 or TRBV12-4 and TRBJ1-2; 7 bases are shared with TRBD1. This CDR3 spans 14 amino acids. The trim removed 5 bases at V and 3 bases at J, leaving 6 bases unmatched. CDR3 nucleotides: TGTGCCAGCAGTAGAAGACAGGGCGACTATGGCTACACCTTC. Translation gives CASSRRQGDYGYTF.

The rearrangement joins TRBV12-3 or TRBV12-4 to TRBJ1-1, with D possibly TRBD1 on 5 matching bases. The CDR3 spans 13 residues. The V end was cut by 6 bases, the J end by 0 bases, with 8 bases between. The CDR3 nucleotides are TGTGCCAGCAGCTGGGGGATGAACACTGAAGCTTTCTTT. Protein: CASSWGMNTEAFF.

The chain employs TRBV29-1 and TRBJ2-5; 9 positions agree with TRBD1. The CDR3 is 16 amino acids. Germline V lookup: CDR1 SQVTM, CDR2 ANQGSEA. Unmatched junction bases numbered 16, after V lost 0 bases and J lost 11 bases. The CDR3 sequence is CSVEDPGTGSYNGQYF. The CDR3, as DNA: TGCAGCGTTGAAGACCCCGGGACAGGGAGTTACAATGGGCAGTACTTC.

The chain carries TRBV7-9 and TRBJ1-1, with D uncertain. This CDR3 contains 11 residues. Germline V lookup: CDR1 SEHNR, CDR2 FQNEAQ (reference sequence). Trimming pared 5 bases from V and 10 bases from J, leaving 11 bases between. CDR3 DNA sequence: TGTGCCAGCAGCCTTATCCGGGGAGCTTTCTTT. Translated: CASSLIRGAFF.

This chain joins TRBV9 and TRBJ2-7; TRBD1 aligns across 8 bases. The J call is in doubt because the DNA end fits TRBJ2-5 better. Germline assignment: CDR1 SGDLS and CDR2 YYNGEE. The CDR3 is made up of 14 amino acids. The CDR3 here is CASSVQQGGKTQYF. CDR3 bases: TGTGCCAGCAGCGTACAACAGGGGGGAAAGACCCAGTACTTC.

In its sample, this clonotype was seen a few times. The gene calls are TRBV20-1 and TRBJ2-7, with 11 bases fitting TRBD1. The CDR3 has 15 residues. The trim removed 2 bases at V and 3 bases at J, leaving 6 bases unmatched. Germline V lookup: CDR1 DFQATT, CDR2 SNEGSKA (reference sequence). The DNA of the CDR3 is TGCAGTGCTAGACCCGGACAGGGGGCTTTCTACGAGCAGTACTTC. Protein product: CSARPGQGAFYEQYF.

This chain joins TRBV4-3 and TRBJ2-5, with D uncertain. The CDR3 loop spans 14 amino acids. Germline values: CDR1 LGHNA, CDR2 YSLEER. The V gene lost 3 bases and the J gene lost 11 bases, with 19 bases spanning the gap. The CDR3 here is CASSQVIGHNEQYF. The CDR3, as DNA: TGCGCCAGCAGCCAGGTTATCGGCCACAATGAGCAGTACTTC.

The V call is TRBV5-6, the J call TRBJ2-7; 10 bases align to TRBD2. V trimming: 4 bases; J trimming: 4 bases; junction bases outside the gene matches: 8. The germline V gene has CDR1 SGHDT and CDR2 YYEEEE. This CDR3 comprises 15 residues. CDR3 DNA: TGTGCCAGCAGCGTGGTGGTAGCGGGGGGATACGAGCAGTACTTC. It specifies CASSVVVAGGYEQYF.

J is TRBJ2-6 and V is TRBV5-6, with D possibly TRBD1 on 6 matching bases. Trimming removed 0 bases from V and 0 bases from J, with 10 bases in between. The CDR3 runs 17 residues. Germline CDR1 is SGHDT and CDR2 is YYEEEE. The CDR3 loop reads CASSLGQVSSGANVLTF. DNA of the CDR3: TGTGCCAGCAGCTTGGGACAGGTTTCCTCTGGGGCCAACGTCCTGACTTTC.

J is TRBJ2-5 and V is TRBV29-1, with TRBD1 as a possible D gene (5 bases). CDR1 and CDR2 (germline): SQVTM, ANQGSEA. The CDR3 is made up of 12 amino acids. Trimming removed 3 bases at V and 5 bases at J, with 10 bases between. The DNA of the CDR3 is TGCAGCGTTGACCCCAGACAGGAGACCCAGTACTTC. Its translation is CSVDPRQETQYF.

The sample holds a few counts of this clonotype. J is TRBJ2-3 and V is TRBV7-8, with 9 bases lining up with TRBD1. V lost 5 bases and J lost 2; bases outside the gene matches: 8. Per the germline V gene, CDR1 is SGHVS and CDR2 is FQNEAQ. The CDR3 contains 16 residues. The CDR3 DNA follows: TGTGCCAGCAGCGTAACAGGGGGCGTTAACACAGATACGCAGTATTTT. Its protein is CASSVTGGVNTDTQYF.

This clonotype was seen more than once but under ten times. The gene calls are TRBV11-3 and TRBJ2-5, with D unresolved. Trimming shortened V by 1 base and J by 5 bases, and 8 bases separated the two germline ends. The CDR3 is 13 amino acids. Germline lookup yields CDR1 SGHNT and CDR2 YENEEA. The CDR3 region has the DNA TGTGCCAGCAGCTTAGGTTCTAGGGAGACCCAGTACTTC. This encodes CASSLGSRETQYF. The full variable domain, completed using reference TRBV11-3 and TRBJ2-5, is EAGVVQSPRYKIIEKKQPVAFWCNPISGHNTLYWYLQNLGQGPELLIRYENEEAVDDSQLPKDRFSAERLKGVDSTLKIQPAELGDSAVYLCASSLGSRETQYFGPGTRLLVL.

The CDR3 region is CASSFSFSYEQYF. CDR3 nucleotides: TGTGCCAGCAGCTTTTCGTTTTCCTACGAGCAGTACTTC. The rearrangement uses TRBV7-9 and TRBJ2-7; D is undetermined. Germline CDR1 SEHNR, CDR2 FQNEAQ (reference sequence). This CDR3 region has 13 residues. V lost 3 bases to trimming and J lost 1 base, with 7 bases between them.

The chain has TRBV7-2 and TRBJ2-1; no definite D call. The CDR3 is 11 residues long. CDR1 and CDR2 from the germline V gene are SGHTA and FQGNSA. The V end was cut by 5 bases, the J end by 10 bases, with 9 bases between. The CDR3 sequence is CASSPALEQFF. DNA for the CDR3: TGTGCCAGCAGCCCCGCGCTGGAGCAGTTCTTC.

The rearrangement links TRBV7-2 to TRBJ2-5, with 9 nucleotides matching TRBD2. Germline lookup yields CDR1 SGHTA and CDR2 FQGNSA. V dropped 6 bases and J dropped 2; count of bases not matched to a gene: 10. This CDR3 spans 16 amino acids. This CDR3 reads CASSYSLAGYQETQYF. The CDR3 DNA sequence: TGTGCCAGCAGTTACAGCCTAGCGGGATATCAAGAGACCCAGTACTTC.

This clonotype was detected a few times. This chain links TRBV27 with TRBJ2-5, with D perhaps being TRBD1 or TRBD2 (5 bases each). The ends were cut back, 5 bases at V and 0 bases at J, with 16 bases in the middle. The CDR3 extends over 16 amino acids. Germline V gene lookup returns CDR1 MNHEY and CDR2 SMNVEV (reference sequence). In nucleotides, the CDR3 is TGTGCCAGCAGTCCCGCGATGGGGGACCACCAAGAGACCCAGTACTTC. Translating gives CASSPAMGDHQETQYF.

This chain connects TRBV7-8 to TRBJ2-7, with D unresolved. Germline CDR1 is SGHVS and CDR2 is FQNEAQ. Trimming left V 7 bases short and J 3 bases short, with 13 bases between. The CDR3 is 13 amino acids. The CDR3, as DNA: TGTGCCAGCACCCAAAGACTTAGCTACGAGCAGTACTTC. It specifies CASTQRLSYEQYF.

The chain has TRBV2 and TRBJ2-4, with a weak D call TRBD2 (6 bases). Deletions cut 7 bases from V and 2 bases from J, with 18 bases between. Germline loops: CDR1 SNHLY, CDR2 FYNNEI. The CDR3 has 16 residues. CDR3 region: CASTASEVPTKNIQYF. The CDR3 DNA follows: TGTGCCAGCACGGCTAGCGAGGTTCCAACCAAAAACATTCAGTACTTC.

The chain links TRBV5-5 to TRBJ2-3, with 10 bases matching TRBD1. The CDR3 consists of 15 residues. The trim removed 4 bases at V and 9 bases at J, leaving 11 bases unmatched. Germline lookup yields CDR1 SGHKS and CDR2 YYEKEE (reference sequence). The CDR3 DNA follows: TGTGCCAGCAGCCCGAGTCCCGGGACAGGGGTGACGCAGTATTTT. This codes for CASSPSPGTGVTQYF.

In its sample, this clonotype was seen a few times. The V call is TRBV10-3, the J call TRBJ2-1; D unclear. V lost 3 bases and J lost 10, with 13 bases in between. This CDR3 is built from 13 residues. Germline V CDR1 and CDR2: ENHRY, SYGVKD. The CDR3 sequence is CAISDKSGTEQFF. CDR3 nucleotides: TGTGCCATCAGTGATAAGTCCGGTACAGAGCAGTTCTTC.

This clonotype has only a few counts. This chain joins TRBV6-6 and TRBJ1-2, with D maybe TRBD1 (6 bases). Trimming removed 10 bases at V and 1 base at J, with 19 bases between. Germline V gene lookup returns CDR1 MNHNY and CDR2 SVGAGI (reference sequence). The CDR3 runs 15 residues. The chain's CDR3 is CATGIEGGRNYGYTF. In DNA, the CDR3 is TGTGCCACCGGAATCGAGGGGGGGCGTAACTATGGCTACACCTTC.

The CDR3 region is CASSLSGSAQETQYF. The CDR3 region has the DNA TGTGCCAGCAGTTTAAGTGGGTCAGCCCAAGAGACCCAGTACTTC. J is TRBJ2-5 and V is TRBV28; D remains ambiguous. The germline V and J ends were trimmed by 2 bases and 1 base, with 11 bases remaining between them. CDR3 length equals 15 residues. Germline V lookup: CDR1 MDHEN, CDR2 SYDVKM.

This clonotype was recorded a few times. The rearrangement uses TRBV5-8 and TRBJ2-1, with D uncertain. This CDR3 has 15 residues. The V end lost 0 bases, the J end lost 3 bases, and 10 bases lay between the germline ends. Germline V gives CDR1 SGHTS, CDR2 YDEGEE. The CDR3 nucleotides read TGTGCCAGCAGCTTGGATTTGGGCATCTACAATGAGCAGTTCTTC. It encodes CASSLDLGIYNEQFF.